These T cell receptor beta chains were read from a single sample in a study of shared clonotypes between healthy human individuals. Sequencing used immunoSEQ multiplex PCR; TCRdb keeps in-frame clones, though not all of them. Here the sample spans 550,000 to 600,000 clones, just over 75% being singletons. The material sequenced was PBMCs. The receptor set was obtained from a middle-aged woman in good health. Some clones in this sample may be carry-over from other donors' samples. CDR3s include the opening cysteine and the closing phenylalanine or tryptophan. The D gene is left open where the match is weak. Size is omitted from some rows. Given values are once, few, many or a class for expanded clones.

>-|-|TRBJ1-1|TRBV11-2
TGTGCCAGCAGCCAAGATAACACTGAAGCTTTCTTT
CASSQDNTEAFF
>-|-|TRBJ1-5|TRBV23-1
TGCGCCTGGTCCCTCCGGGTGAAGCCCCAGCATTTT
CAWSLRVKPQHF
>-|-|TRBJ2-5|TRBV7-2
TGTGCCAGCAGCGCGGGTGGTGTACTGGGGAAGGAGACCCAGTACTTC
CASSAGGVLGKETQYF
>many|-|TRBJ2-2|TRBV4-3
TGCGCCAGCAGCCAAGGGACGCCGGGGACCGGGGAGCTGTTTTTT
CASSQGTPGTGELFF
>-|-|TRBJ2-2|TRBV7-6
TGTGCCAGCAGCTTCCACACGATAGGTGCCACCGGGGAGCTGTTTTTT
CASSFHTIGATGELFF
>once|-|TRBJ2-1|TRBV29-1
TGCAGCGTGGCCGGAGGTCTCTATGAGCAGTTCTTC
CSVAGGLYEQFF
>-|TRBD2|TRBJ2-1|TRBV28
TGTGCCAGCAGTTTGGCGGGCGGGGGAGCCTACAATGAGCAGTTCTTC
CASSLAGGGAYNEQFF
>-|-|TRBJ2-7|TRBV19
TGTGCCAGTAGTATAGCCAGATCCTACGAGCAGTACTTC
CASSIARSYEQYF
>-|-|TRBJ1-1|TRBV5-1
TGCGCCAGCAGCTTGGACAGAAACACTGAAGCTTTCTTT
CASSLDRNTEAFF
>-|-|TRBJ2-3|TRBV30
TGTGCCTGGAGTGTACCTGGGGCAGATACGCAGTATTTT
CAWSVPGADTQYF
>-|-|TRBJ2-1|TRBV2
TGTGCCAGCAAGTACGAGGATGAGCAGTTCTTC
CASKYEDEQFF
>-|-|TRBJ2-3|TRBV5-1
TGCGCCAGCAGCTTGTCGACAGATACGCAGTATTTT
CASSLSTDTQYF
>many|-|TRBJ1-5|TRBV28
TGTGCCAGCAACCCCCAGGGGCTTAATCAGCCCCAGCATTTT
CASNPQGLNQPQHF
>few|TRBD1|TRBJ2-1|TRBV28
TGTGCCAGCAGTACCCGACAGGGTTCAATGACCATGAGCTCCTACAATGAGCAGTTCTTC
CASSTRQGSMTMSSYNEQFF
>-|-|TRBJ2-1|TRBV6-5
TGTGCCAGCAGCCCGCGAGGCACCTACAATGAGCAGTTCTTC
CASSPRGTYNEQFF
>-|TRBD2|TRBJ2-3|TRBV7-6
TGTGCCAGCAGCTTGGCGGGAGATATGGATACGCAGTATTTT
CASSLAGDMDTQYF
>-|-|TRBJ2-7|TRBV6-1
TGTGCCAGCACCAGACTTGGTGAGCAGTACTTC
CASTRLGEQYF
>-|-|TRBJ2-1|TRBV5-1
TGCGCCAGCAGCTTTGCAGGCGAAGCGCCCCTTGAGCAGTTCTTC
CASSFAGEAPLEQFF
>-|-|TRBJ2-7|TRBV2
TGTGCCAGCTCCGGGACCGGGGCCTACGAGCAGTACTTC
CASSGTGAYEQYF
>-|-|TRBJ2-7|TRBV11-3
TGTGCCAGCAGCTTAGATCTGGGATACGAGCAGTACTTC
CASSLDLGYEQYF
>-|TRBD1|TRBJ1-3|TRBV11-2
TGTGCCAGCAGCTTATCAGGGGGCGGAAACACCATATATTTT
CASSLSGGGNTIYF
>few|-|TRBJ2-5|TRBV19
TGTGCCAGTAGTAACCCGGGCCGAGTAGGCGGGCATCGGGAGACCCAGTACTTC
CASSNPGRVGGHRETQYF
>-|TRBD2|TRBJ2-1|TRBV10-3
TGTGCCATCCGTAGGACTAGCGGGGGCTACAATGAGCAGTTCTTC
CAIRRTSGGYNEQFF
>-|TRBD2|TRBJ2-5|TRBV28
TGTGCCAGCAGTTTACGGGCTAGCGGGAGAGGGGGGACCCAGTACTTC
CASSLRASGRGGTQYF
>-|-|TRBJ1-5|TRBV30
TGTGCCTGGAGTCGCGACGGACGCAATCAGCCCCAGCATTTT
CAWSRDGRNQPQHF
>-|-|TRBJ2-6|TRBV28
TGTGCCAGCAGTTCCCCGCGGTCTGGGGCCAACGTCCTGACTTTC
CASSSPRSGANVLTF
>-|-|TRBJ2-5|TRBV5-1
TGCGCCAGCAGCCCCACTAGCTTAGAGACCCAGTACTTC
CASSPTSLETQYF
>-|-|TRBJ2-1|TRBV5-1
TGCGCCAGCAGTTACGGAGGGAAGTGGGGCTCCTACAATGAGCAGTTCTTC
CASSYGGKWGSYNEQFF
>few|TRBD1|TRBJ1-5|TRBV28
TGTGCCAGCAGGTCGATACAGGGGGCCAGCAGGCAGCCCCAGCATTTT
CASRSIQGASRQPQHF
>-|-|TRBJ2-2|TRBV9
TGTGCCAGCAGCGCCTCGACGAACACCGGGGAGCTGTTTTTT
CASSASTNTGELFF
>once|TRBD2|TRBJ2-7|TRBV5-1
TGCGCCAGCAGCTTAATAGCGGGGGTTTACGAGCAGTACTTC
CASSLIAGVYEQYF